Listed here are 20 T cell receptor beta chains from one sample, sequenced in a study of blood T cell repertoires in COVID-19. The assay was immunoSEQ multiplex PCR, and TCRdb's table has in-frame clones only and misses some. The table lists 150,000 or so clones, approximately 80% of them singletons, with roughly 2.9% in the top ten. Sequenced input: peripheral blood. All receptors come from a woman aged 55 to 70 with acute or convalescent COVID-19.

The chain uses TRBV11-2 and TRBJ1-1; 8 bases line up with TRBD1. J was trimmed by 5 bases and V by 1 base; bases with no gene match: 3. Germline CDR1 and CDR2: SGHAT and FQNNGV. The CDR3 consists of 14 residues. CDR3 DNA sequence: TGTGCCAGCAGCTTAGGGACAGGGAGGACTGAAGCTTTCTTT. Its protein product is CASSLGTGRTEAFF.

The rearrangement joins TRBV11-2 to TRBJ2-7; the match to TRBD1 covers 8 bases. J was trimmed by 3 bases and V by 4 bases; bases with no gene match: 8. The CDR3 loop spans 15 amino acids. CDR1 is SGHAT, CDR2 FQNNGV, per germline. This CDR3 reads CASSSWTGKFYEQYF. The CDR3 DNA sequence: TGTGCCAGCAGCTCGTGGACAGGGAAATTCTACGAGCAGTACTTC. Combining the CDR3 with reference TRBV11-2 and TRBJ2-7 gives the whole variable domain EAGVAQSPRYKIIEKRQSVAFWCNPISGHATLYWYQQILGQGPKLLIQFQNNGVVDDSQLPKDRFSAERLKGVDSTLKIQPAKLEDSAVYLCASSSWTGKFYEQYFGPGTRLTVT.

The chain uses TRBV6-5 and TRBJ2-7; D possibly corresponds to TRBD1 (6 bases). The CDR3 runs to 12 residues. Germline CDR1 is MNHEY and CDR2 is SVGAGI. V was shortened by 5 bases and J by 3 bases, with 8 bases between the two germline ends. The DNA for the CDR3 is TGTGCCAGCAGTCTGACAGGCTACGAGCAGTACTTC. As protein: CASSLTGYEQYF.

Written as DNA, the CDR3 is TGTGCCAGTAGTGTACTAGCGGGGGGGTCCCAAGAGACCCAGTACTTC. Protein: CASSVLAGGSQETQYF. The V and J genes are TRBV19 and TRBJ2-5, with TRBD2 matching 13 bases. CDR3 length: 16 amino acids. J gave up 1 base and V 5 bases, and 4 bases lay outside the gene matches. Germline loops: CDR1 LNHDA, CDR2 SQIVND (reference sequence).

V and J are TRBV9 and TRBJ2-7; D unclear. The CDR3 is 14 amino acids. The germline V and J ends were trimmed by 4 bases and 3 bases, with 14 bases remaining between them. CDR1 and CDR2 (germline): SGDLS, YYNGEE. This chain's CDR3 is CASSPRKNNYEQYF. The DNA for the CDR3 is TGTGCCAGCAGCCCTCGAAAAAACAACTACGAGCAGTACTTC.

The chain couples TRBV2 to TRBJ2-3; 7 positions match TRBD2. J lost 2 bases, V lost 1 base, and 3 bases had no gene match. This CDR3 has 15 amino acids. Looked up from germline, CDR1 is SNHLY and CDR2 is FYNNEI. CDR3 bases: TGTGCCAGCAGTGAAGGGGGGGGTTTCACAGATACGCAGTATTTT. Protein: CASSEGGGFTDTQYF.

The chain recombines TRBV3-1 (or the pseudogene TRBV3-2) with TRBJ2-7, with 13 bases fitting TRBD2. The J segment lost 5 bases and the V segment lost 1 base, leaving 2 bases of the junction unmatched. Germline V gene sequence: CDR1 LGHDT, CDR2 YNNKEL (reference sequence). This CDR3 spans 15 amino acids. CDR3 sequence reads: CASSQGTSGGHEQYF. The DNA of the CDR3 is TGTGCCAGCAGCCAAGGGACTAGCGGGGGTCACGAGCAGTACTTC.

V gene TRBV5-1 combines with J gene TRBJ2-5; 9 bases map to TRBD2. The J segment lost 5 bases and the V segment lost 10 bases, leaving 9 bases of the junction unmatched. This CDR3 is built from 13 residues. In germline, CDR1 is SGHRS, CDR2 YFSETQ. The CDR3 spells CARGRGGTETQYF. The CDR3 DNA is TGCGCCCGCGGGAGGGGGGGGACGGAGACCCAGTACTTC.

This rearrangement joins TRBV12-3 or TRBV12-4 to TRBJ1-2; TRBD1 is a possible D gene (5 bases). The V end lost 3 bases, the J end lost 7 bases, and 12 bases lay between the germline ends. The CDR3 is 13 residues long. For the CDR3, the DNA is TGTGCCAGCAGTTTCGCGGACAACGCTGGCTACACCTTC. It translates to CASSFADNAGYTF.

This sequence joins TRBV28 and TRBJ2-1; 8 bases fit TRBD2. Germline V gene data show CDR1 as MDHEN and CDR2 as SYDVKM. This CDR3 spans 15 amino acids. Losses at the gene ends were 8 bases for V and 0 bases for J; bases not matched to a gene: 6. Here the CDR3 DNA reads TGTGCCAGCCAAAGCGGGGGCCACTCCTACAATGAGCAGTTCTTC. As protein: CASQSGGHSYNEQFF.

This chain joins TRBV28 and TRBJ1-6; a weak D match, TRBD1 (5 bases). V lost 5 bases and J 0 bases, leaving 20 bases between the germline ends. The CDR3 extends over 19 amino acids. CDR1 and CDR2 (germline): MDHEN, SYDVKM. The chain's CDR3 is CASSPPLRQMSSYNSPLHF. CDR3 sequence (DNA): TGTGCCAGCAGTCCCCCCCTTCGACAGATGAGCTCCTATAATTCACCCCTCCACTTT.

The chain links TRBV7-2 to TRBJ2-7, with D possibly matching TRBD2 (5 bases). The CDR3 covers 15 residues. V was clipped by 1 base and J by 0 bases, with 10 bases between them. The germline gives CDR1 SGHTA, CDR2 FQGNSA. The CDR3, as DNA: TGTGCCAGCAGCTTAGACACGGGAAGCTCCTACGAGCAGTACTTC. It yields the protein CASSLDTGSSYEQYF.

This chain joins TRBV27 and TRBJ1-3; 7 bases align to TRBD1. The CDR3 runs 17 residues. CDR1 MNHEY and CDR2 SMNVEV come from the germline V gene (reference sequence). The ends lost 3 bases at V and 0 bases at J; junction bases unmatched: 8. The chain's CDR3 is CASSFSGQQGSGNTIYF. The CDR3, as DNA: TGTGCCAGCAGTTTTTCGGGACAGCAGGGCTCTGGAAACACCATATATTTT.

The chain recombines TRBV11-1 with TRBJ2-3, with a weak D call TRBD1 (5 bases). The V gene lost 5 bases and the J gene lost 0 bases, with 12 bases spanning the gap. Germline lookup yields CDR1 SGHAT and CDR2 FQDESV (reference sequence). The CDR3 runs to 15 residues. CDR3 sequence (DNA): TGTGCCAGCAGCACAGGACAAGCTAGCACAGATACGCAGTATTTT. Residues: CASSTGQASTDTQYF.

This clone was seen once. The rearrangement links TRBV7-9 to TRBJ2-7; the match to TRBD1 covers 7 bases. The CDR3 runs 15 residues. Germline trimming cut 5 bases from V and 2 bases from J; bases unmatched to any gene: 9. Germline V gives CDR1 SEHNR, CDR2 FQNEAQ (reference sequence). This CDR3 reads CASSARDRPTYEQYF. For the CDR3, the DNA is TGTGCCAGCAGCGCCCGGGACAGACCCACCTACGAGCAGTACTTC.

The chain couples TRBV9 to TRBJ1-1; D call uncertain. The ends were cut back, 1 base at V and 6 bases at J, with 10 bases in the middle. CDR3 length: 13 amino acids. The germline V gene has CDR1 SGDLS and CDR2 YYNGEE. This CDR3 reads CASSVFEGSEAFF. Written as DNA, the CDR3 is TGTGCCAGCAGCGTATTTGAGGGATCTGAAGCTTTCTTT.

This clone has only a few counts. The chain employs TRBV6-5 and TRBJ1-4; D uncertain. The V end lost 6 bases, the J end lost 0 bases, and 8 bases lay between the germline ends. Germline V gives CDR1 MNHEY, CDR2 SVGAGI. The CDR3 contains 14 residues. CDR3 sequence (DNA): TGTGCCAGCAGCGAGGGTGCAACTAATGAAAAACTGTTTTTT. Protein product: CASSEGATNEKLFF.

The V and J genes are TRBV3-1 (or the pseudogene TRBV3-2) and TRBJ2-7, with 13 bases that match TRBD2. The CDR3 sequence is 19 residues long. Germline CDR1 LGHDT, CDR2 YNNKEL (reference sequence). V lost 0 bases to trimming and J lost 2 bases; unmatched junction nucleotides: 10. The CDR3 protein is CASSQDTSGGADSPYEQYF. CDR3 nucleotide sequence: TGTGCCAGCAGCCAAGACACTAGCGGGGGGGCCGATTCGCCCTACGAGCAGTACTTC.

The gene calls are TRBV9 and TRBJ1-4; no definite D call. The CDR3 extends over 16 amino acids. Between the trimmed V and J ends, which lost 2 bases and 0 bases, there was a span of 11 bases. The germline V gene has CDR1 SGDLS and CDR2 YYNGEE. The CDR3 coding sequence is TGTGCCAGCAGCGTCGGCAGGTACTCAACTAATGAAAAACTGTTTTTT. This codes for CASSVGRYSTNEKLFF.

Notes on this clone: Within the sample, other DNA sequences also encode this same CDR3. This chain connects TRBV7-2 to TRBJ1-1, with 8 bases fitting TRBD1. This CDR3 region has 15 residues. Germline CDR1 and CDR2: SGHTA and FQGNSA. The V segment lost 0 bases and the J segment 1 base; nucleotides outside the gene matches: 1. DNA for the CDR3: TGTGCCAGCAGCTTAGCAACAGGGGGGAACACTGAAGCTTTCTTT. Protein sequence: CASSLATGGNTEAFF.